This entry is about one T cell receptor beta chain. Germline CDR1 SGHNT, CDR2 YYREEE (reference sequence). V lost 1 base and J 9 bases, leaving 10 bases between the germline ends. CDR3 size: 12 residues. The data originate from a study of blood T cell repertoires in COVID-19. Profiled with immunoSEQ multiplex PCR; TCRdb holds only in-frame clones, not every one. The repertoire includes over 250,000 clones, 80% to 90% of them detected once, and 8% to 13% sits in the top ten. The genes are TRBV5-4 and TRBJ2-5; D is unclear. This receptor was identified in a woman between 65 and 79 years old with acute or convalescent COVID-19. The source material was peripheral blood. CDR3: CASSLMGTAQYF. The CDR3 bases are TGTGCCAGCAGCTTGATGGGTACAGCCCAGTACTTC.